The entry that follows covers one TCR beta chain sequence. No antigen is known for it. These data come from a study of CD8 T cells in ankylosing spondylitis. General study points: There was reportedly significant enrichment of clones that were disease-linked in matched ankylosing spondylitis synovial fluid. CD8+ disease-linked clones were present at relatively low frequencies in blood. Reactive arthritis synovial fluid and blood were previously reported to contain some motif variants. In ankylosing spondylitis blood, a motif of fewer than 10 highly homologous TCR beta variants appeared characteristic.

The junction had 6 bases not matched to a gene; V was cut back by 2 bases and J by 2 bases. This CDR3 has 15 amino acids. CDR1 is DFQATT, CDR2 SNEGSKA, per germline (reference sequence). A quantitative 5'-RACE method, one with molecular barcodes, was used to make TCR beta libraries. TCRdb reprocessed the 5' RACE reads with MiXCR, giving one entry per CDR3 protein. This table holds 700,000 to 1,000,000 distinct CDR3 sequences, about 12% found once. The specimen was blood, either unsorted or a sorted T cell fraction (not recorded which). The chain couples TRBV20-1 to TRBJ2-3, with 8 nucleotides matching TRBD2. This clonotype was sampled from a male donor with ankylosing spondylitis. The CDR3 bases are TGCAGTGCTAGACTAGCGGGCGAATTCACAGATACGCAGTATTTT. Protein: CSARLAGEFTDTQYF.